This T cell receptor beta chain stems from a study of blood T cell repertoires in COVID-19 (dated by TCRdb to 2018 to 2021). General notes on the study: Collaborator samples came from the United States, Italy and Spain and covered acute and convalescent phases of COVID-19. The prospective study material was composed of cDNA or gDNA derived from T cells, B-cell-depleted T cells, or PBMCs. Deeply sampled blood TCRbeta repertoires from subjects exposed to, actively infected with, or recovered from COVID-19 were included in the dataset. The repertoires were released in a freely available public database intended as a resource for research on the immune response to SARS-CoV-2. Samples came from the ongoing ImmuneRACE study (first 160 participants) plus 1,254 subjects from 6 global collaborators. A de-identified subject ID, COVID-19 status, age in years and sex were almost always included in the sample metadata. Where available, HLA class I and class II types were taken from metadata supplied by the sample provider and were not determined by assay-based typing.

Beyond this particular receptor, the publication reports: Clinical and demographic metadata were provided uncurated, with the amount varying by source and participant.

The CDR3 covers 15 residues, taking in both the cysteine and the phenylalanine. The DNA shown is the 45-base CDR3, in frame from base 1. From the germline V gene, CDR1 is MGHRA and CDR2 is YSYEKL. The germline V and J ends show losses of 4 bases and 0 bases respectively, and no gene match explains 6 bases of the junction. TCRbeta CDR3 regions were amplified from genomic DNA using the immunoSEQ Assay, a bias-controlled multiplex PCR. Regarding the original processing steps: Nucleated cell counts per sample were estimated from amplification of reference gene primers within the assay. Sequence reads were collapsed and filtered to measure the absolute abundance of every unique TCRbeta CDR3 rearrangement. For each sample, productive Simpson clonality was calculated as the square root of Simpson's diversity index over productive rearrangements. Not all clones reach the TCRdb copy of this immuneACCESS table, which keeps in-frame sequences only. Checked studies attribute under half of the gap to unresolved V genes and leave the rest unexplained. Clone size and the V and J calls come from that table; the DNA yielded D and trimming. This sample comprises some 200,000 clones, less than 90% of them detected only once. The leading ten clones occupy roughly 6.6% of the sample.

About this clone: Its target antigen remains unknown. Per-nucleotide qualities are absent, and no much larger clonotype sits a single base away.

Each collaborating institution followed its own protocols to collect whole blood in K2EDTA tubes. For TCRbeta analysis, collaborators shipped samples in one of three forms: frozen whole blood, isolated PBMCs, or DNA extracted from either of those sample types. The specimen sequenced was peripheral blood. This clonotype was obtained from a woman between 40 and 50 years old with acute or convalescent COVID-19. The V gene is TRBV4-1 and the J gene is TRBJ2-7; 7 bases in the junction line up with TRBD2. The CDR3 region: CASSLDGGTSYEQYF. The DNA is TGCGCCAGCAGCCTAGACGGGGGGACCTCCTACGAGCAGTACTTC.